This T cell receptor (beta chain) was recorded in a study of T cell responses to AZD1222 COVID-19 vaccine (dated by TCRdb to about 2021). In the study overall: A total of 230 to 250 trial participants underwent TCR sequencing, of whom under 220 had received two doses of AZD1222 and about 25 had received two doses of the MenACWY control vaccine. Trial participants were enrolled into age subgroups of 18-55, 56-69 and 70-plus years, which contained around 150, 29 and 61 TCR-sequenced participants, respectively.

What the authors observed across the whole study: Conclusions about previously exposed vaccinees are limited, since just 5 to 7 AZD1222 recipients were seropositive for SARS-CoV-2 at baseline. Nearly half of unique spike-specific TCRs reportedly recognized epitopes outside regions mutated in the B.1.351 and B.1.1.7 variants. In the small 56-69-year group, the increase in depth fell short of significance, most likely because of low power. Because no day 14 peak-response samples were available, repertoires were characterized only after the peak T cell response. A significant rise in spike-specific TCR breadth and depth was observed after two AZD1222 doses relative to day 0 and relative to MenACWY recipients. The vaccine-associated CD4 TCRs covered the entire spike protein, and the dominant responses fell in regions 160-218 and 743-854. Most participants were white British and females outnumbered males, and the authors suggested that clonal diversity may have been underestimated.

Sample time point, as interpreted from the label and publication: baseline before first vaccination. This sample's treatment or condition label indicates: meningococcal conjugate vaccine given as trial control. Samples from vaccinated people were obtained from the UK trials COV001 and COV002, which included a single-blind randomized controlled phase 2/3 trial of AZD1222 (ChAdOx1 nCoV-19) in healthy adults. For TCRbeta chain sequencing, PBMC samples were collected from trial participants at day 0 and at day 28 after the second dose. The CDR3 regions of human TCRbeta chains were analyzed by immunosequencing. The published analysis was carried out like this. TCRs in the repertoires were compared against a reference library of SARS-CoV-2-specific TCRs that had been generated with the MIRA antigen-specificity platform. Breadth was defined as the fraction of unique TCRs that were SARS-CoV-2-associated. Depth was defined as the fraction of total T cells that were SARS-CoV-2-associated. Each spike-specific TCR was assigned to its reactive spike region and to a CD4 or CD8 class using the MIRA data. Log10-transformed breadth and depth values were compared by one-way ANOVA with Sidak's multiple comparisons tests. TCRdb took over this immuneACCESS table, retaining in-frame rearrangements with V and J assigned. Such tables are incomplete; in checked studies, under half of the missing clones stem from an unresolved V gene, and the remainder is unexplained. D and trimming were read from the DNA, whereas the V and J calls and clone size are those reported in that table. The sample table records 200,000 or so clones; more than 75% of these occur just once. The ten largest make up 2.5% to 3% of the sample.

The germline V gene specifies SQVTM as CDR1 and ANQGSEA as CDR2. Relative to germline, V is missing 6 bases and J is missing 2 bases, with 4 bases of the junction outside any gene match. The cysteine opens and the phenylalanine closes a CDR3 of 13 amino acids. Kept here is only the CDR3 DNA, which spans 39 bases and is read in frame from base 1. This clone was observed a single time. There is no known antigen for this receptor. Per-nucleotide qualities are absent, and no much larger clonotype sits a single base away. The sequence links TRBV29-1 to TRBJ2-1, and 7 junctional nucleotides match TRBD1. The source material was peripheral blood, sampled on day 0 of MenACWY control vaccination. The source is an adult in good health. The CDR3 reads CSVGDRTYNEQFF. The bases are TGCAGCGTGGGGGACAGAACCTACAATGAGCAGTTCTTC.